Below, 19 T cell receptor beta chains from the same sample are listed, as sequenced in a study of response to subunit inactivated influenza vaccine. TCRdb passed the RT-PCR reads through MiXCR, listing each CDR3 protein once. The table includes about 570,000 distinct CDR3 sequences, about 11% detected once. The sample was also reused in another study, on T cells expressing NK-cell markers. That paper adds: In generating TCR beta cDNA, 5'RACE template switching with UMIs was used.

Source: PBMCs from blood, taken on the day of vaccination. These receptors all come from a man between 50 and 59 years old who received an inactivated influenza vaccine.

This clonotype was counted only a few times. The chain carries TRBV6-1 and TRBJ2-3, with D uncertain. Trimming cost V 6 bases and J 7 bases, with 8 bases left between them. This CDR3 region has 11 residues. The germline gives CDR1 MNHNS, CDR2 SASEGT. DNA for the CDR3: TGTGCCAGCAGGCTTCAAAATACGCAGTATTTT. Translating gives CASRLQNTQYF.

The chain couples TRBV19 to TRBJ2-7; D not certain. Germline CDR1 and CDR2: LNHDA and SQIVND (reference sequence). This CDR3 has 14 amino acids. With 1 base removed from V and 3 bases from J, the gap between germline ends came to 10 bases. The DNA for the CDR3 is TGTGCCAGTAGTATAGGCCACAGCTACTACGAGCAGTACTTC. Protein: CASSIGHSYYEQYF. The whole variable domain, remainder taken from reference TRBV19 and TRBJ2-7, is DGGITQSPKYLFRKEGQNVTLSCEQNLNHDAMYWYRQDPGQGLRLIYYSQIVNDFQKGDIAEGYSVSREKKESFPLTVTSAQKNPTAFYLCASSIGHSYYEQYFGPGTRLTVT.

This clonotype was seen a handful of times. The gene calls are TRBV7-8 and TRBJ2-7, with D tentatively TRBD1 or TRBD2 (5 bases each). The V end lost 5 bases, the J end lost 7 bases, and 18 bases lay between the germline ends. This CDR3 has 14 residues. Germline V CDR1 and CDR2: SGHVS, FQNEAQ. CDR3: CASSRGRTNGEQYF. CDR3 in DNA: TGTGCCAGCAGCCGGGGACGGACAAACGGTGAGCAGTACTTC.

This clonotype has only a few counts. The chain carries TRBV27 and TRBJ2-1; a weak D match, TRBD1 (7 bases). From germline, CDR1 is MNHEY and CDR2 SMNVEV (reference sequence). Trimming stripped 0 bases from V and 1 base from J, with 13 bases between. The CDR3 extends over 17 amino acids. CDR3 sequence reads: CASSLSGAGGSYNEQFF. DNA of the CDR3: TGTGCCAGCAGTTTATCAGGGGCAGGGGGGTCCTACAATGAGCAGTTCTTC.

This clonotype was seen repeatedly, ten times or more. The rearrangement links TRBV28 to TRBJ1-1; D is perhaps TRBD1 (5 bases). Germline V gene sequence: CDR1 MDHEN, CDR2 SYDVKM. The CDR3 contains 14 residues. V lost 10 bases to trimming and J lost 5 bases, with 20 bases between them. The chain's CDR3 is CAIQTGRLRTEAFF. The DNA of the CDR3 is TGTGCCATTCAAACAGGAAGGCTGAGAACTGAAGCTTTCTTT.

This sequence joins TRBV5-1 and TRBJ2-2, with TRBD1 matching 8 bases. The CDR3 spans 18 residues. Germline assignment: CDR1 SGHRS and CDR2 YFSETQ. Trimming took 3 bases from V and 2 from J; bases not matched to a gene: 12. The CDR3 is CASSSRTRGTGNTGELFF. The CDR3 bases are TGCGCCAGCAGCTCGCGAACTCGGGGGACAGGAAACACCGGGGAGCTGTTTTTT. Full variable domain (missing parts from reference TRBV5-1 and TRBJ2-2): KAGVTQTPRYLIKTRGQQVTLSCSPISGHRSVSWYQQTPGQGLQFLFEYFSETQRNKGNFPGRFSGRQFSNSRSEMNVSTLELGDSALYLCASSSRTRGTGNTGELFFGEGSRLTVL.

J is TRBJ2-1 and V is TRBV27; D is unresolved. The V and J ends lost 3 bases and 7 bases respectively, with 10 bases between them. This CDR3 is 13 amino acids long. Germline V gene lookup returns CDR1 MNHEY and CDR2 SMNVEV (reference sequence). Written as DNA, the CDR3 is TGTGCCAGCAGTTTGCCGCCTTGGAATGAGCAGTTCTTC. It specifies CASSLPPWNEQFF.

The chain combines TRBV6-5 with TRBJ2-7; the D is unclear. This CDR3 is 14 amino acids long. The V and J ends lost 0 bases and 3 bases respectively, with 9 bases between them. Germline CDR1 and CDR2: MNHEY and SVGAGI. This chain's CDR3 is CASSYSMGIYEQYF. In nucleotides, the CDR3 is TGTGCCAGCAGTTACTCGATGGGGATCTACGAGCAGTACTTC.

The rearrangement links TRBV4-1 to TRBJ2-2; D uncertain. This CDR3 is 15 amino acids long. Trimming stripped 1 base from V and 3 bases from J, with 9 bases between. Looked up from germline, CDR1 is MGHRA and CDR2 is YSYEKL. In DNA, the CDR3 is TGCGCCAGCAGCCAAGTTTCCGGGCACACCGGGGAGCTGTTTTTT. Its protein is CASSQVSGHTGELFF.

The V gene is TRBV5-1, the J gene TRBJ1-1; unclear D gene. The CDR3 is made up of 14 amino acids. The germline CDR1 and CDR2 sequences are SGHRS and YFSETQ. V lost 3 bases to trimming and J lost 6 bases, with 15 bases between them. The CDR3 region has the DNA TGCGCCAGCAGCTCAGGACCTGAACGGTCTGAAGCTTTCTTT. Protein: CASSSGPERSEAFF.

A few counts support this clonotype. V gene TRBV30 combines with J gene TRBJ2-7, with 9 bases lining up with TRBD2. With 3 bases clipped from V and 4 bases from J, the junction kept 10 bases outside the gene matches. Germline CDR1 and CDR2: GTSNPN and SVGIG (reference sequence). The CDR3 length is 15 residues. The CDR3 bases are TGTGCCTGGAGCCTGCCCTATAGCGGGAGATACGAGCAGTACTTC. This encodes CAWSLPYSGRYEQYF.

The CDR3 region has the DNA TGCGCCAGCACTATGAGGGGGGGGTTAGACACTGAAGCTTTCTTT. It specifies CASTMRGGLDTEAFF. This rearrangement joins TRBV5-1 to TRBJ1-1, with D possibly matching TRBD1 (6 bases). V lost 6 bases, J lost 3 bases, and 18 bases lay in between. CDR1 is SGHRS and CDR2 is YFSETQ in the germline V gene. This CDR3 has 15 amino acids.

There are a few counts of this clonotype. This chain uses TRBV11-2 with TRBJ1-6; the match to TRBD1 covers 10 bases. CDR3 length: 15 amino acids. V shed 3 bases and J 5 bases; nucleotides not matched to a gene: 1. Germline values: CDR1 SGHAT, CDR2 FQNNGV. CDR3 loop: CASSLDRGDNSPLHF. In nucleotides, the CDR3 is TGTGCCAGCAGCTTGGACAGGGGGGATAATTCACCCCTCCACTTT.

This clonotype turned up a few times. The rearrangement uses TRBV7-2 and TRBJ2-1, with D maybe TRBD1 (5 bases). Trimming cost V 1 base and J 4 bases, with 14 bases left between them. This CDR3 is 16 amino acids long. Germline lookup yields CDR1 SGHTA and CDR2 FQGNSA. The CDR3 here is CASSLDAQGGYNEQFF. The CDR3 nucleotides are TGTGCCAGCAGCTTAGACGCGCAGGGTGGGTACAATGAGCAGTTCTTC.

The chain employs TRBV5-1 and TRBJ2-3, with TRBD1 matching over 7 bases. V dropped 1 base and J dropped 4; count of bases not matched to a gene: 9. This CDR3 region has 16 residues. Germline lookup yields CDR1 SGHRS and CDR2 YFSETQ. The CDR3 loop is CASSLRTGVPADTQYF. The CDR3 DNA reads as TGCGCCAGCAGCTTGAGAACAGGGGTCCCGGCAGATACGCAGTATTTT. Filled out from reference TRBV5-1 and TRBJ2-3, the complete variable domain reads KAGVTQTPRYLIKTRGQQVTLSCSPISGHRSVSWYQQTPGQGLQFLFEYFSETQRNKGNFPGRFSGRQFSNSRSEMNVSTLELGDSALYLCASSLRTGVPADTQYFGPGTRLTVL.

This clonotype has more than one count but fewer than ten. The rearrangement links TRBV5-1 to TRBJ2-1; D is unclear. The CDR3 loop spans 15 amino acids. CDR1 is SGHRS, CDR2 YFSETQ, per germline. Deletions cut 2 bases from V and 0 bases from J, with 9 bases between. The CDR3 DNA is TGCGCCAGCAGCTTTTCGGGTTTCTCCTACAATGAGCAGTTCTTC. As protein: CASSFSGFSYNEQFF.

CDR3 sequence reads: CASGVAGVVGGNEQFF. The CDR3 nucleotides are TGTGCCAGCGGGGTTGCAGGGGTGGTTGGCGGCAATGAGCAGTTCTTC. The chain links TRBV12-3 or TRBV12-4 to TRBJ2-1, with D perhaps TRBD1 (6 bases). Between the trimmed V and J ends, which lost 8 bases and 6 bases, there was a span of 23 bases. The CDR3 consists of 16 residues.

CDR3 protein: CASSKGGLAGGPCYEQYF. CDR3 in DNA: TGTGCCAGCAGCAAAGGGGGACTAGCGGGGGGCCCTTGCTACGAGCAGTACTTC. The V and J genes are TRBV21-1 and TRBJ2-7; the table's D call of TRBD2 was not tested on the DNA. TRBV21-1 is a pseudogene locus. This CDR3 spans 18 amino acids.

The sample holds many counts of this clonotype. This chain connects TRBV7-2 to TRBJ2-7; possible D gene TRBD2, 6 bases. From germline, CDR1 is SGHTA and CDR2 FQGNSA. Trimming took 8 bases from V and 4 from J, leaving 15 bases between them. CDR3 length equals 13 residues. CDR3 DNA sequence: TGTGCCAGCTCAAAAAACGGGGGTTACGAGCAGTACTTC. Encoded protein: CASSKNGGYEQYF. The full variable domain, completed using reference TRBV7-2 and TRBJ2-7, is GAGVSQSPSNKVTEKGKDVELRCDPISGHTALYWYRQSLGQGLEFLIYFQGNSAPDKSGLPSDRFSAERTGGSVSTLTIQRTQQEDSAVYLCASSKNGGYEQYFGPGTRLTVT.